This T cell receptor beta chain came from a study of cytomegalovirus exposure and HLA in healthy donors. The overall study: Caucasian-associated ancestry cluster membership applied to approximately 80% of 398 genotyped donors. Overall study results and limits: In a later analysis, HLA-C alleles had the fewest associated TCRs, DRB1 alleles the most.

The CDR3 extends over 16 amino acids. Germline V gene sequence: CDR1 SNHLY, CDR2 FYNNEI. V was shortened by 1 base and J by 8 bases, with 20 bases between the two germline ends. A word on this clone: The antigen is undetermined.

The PCR had 60 Vbeta and 13 Jbeta primers. Clones were sequenced by immunoSEQ multiplex PCR, and TCRdb holds only the in-frame ones, with some missing. The sample yields roughly 200,000 clones, 75% to 90% seen once. The sequenced sample consisted of PBMCs. The source of this sequence is a boy aged 5 to 17 in good health and CMV-seronegative. This rearrangement joins TRBV2 to TRBJ1-2; perhaps TRBD1 as D (6 bases). The CDR3 is CASSEVEGDPSWGYTF. DNA of the CDR3: TGTGCCAGCAGTGAAGTTGAGGGGGATCCTTCGTGGGGCTACACCTTC. Supplemented by reference TRBV2 and TRBJ1-2, the full variable domain reads EPEVTQTPSHQVTQMGQEVILRCVPISNHLYFYWYRQILGQKVEFLVSFYNNEISEKSEIFDDQFSVERPDGSNFTLKIRSTKLEDSAMYFCASSEVEGDPSWGYTFGSGTRLTVV.